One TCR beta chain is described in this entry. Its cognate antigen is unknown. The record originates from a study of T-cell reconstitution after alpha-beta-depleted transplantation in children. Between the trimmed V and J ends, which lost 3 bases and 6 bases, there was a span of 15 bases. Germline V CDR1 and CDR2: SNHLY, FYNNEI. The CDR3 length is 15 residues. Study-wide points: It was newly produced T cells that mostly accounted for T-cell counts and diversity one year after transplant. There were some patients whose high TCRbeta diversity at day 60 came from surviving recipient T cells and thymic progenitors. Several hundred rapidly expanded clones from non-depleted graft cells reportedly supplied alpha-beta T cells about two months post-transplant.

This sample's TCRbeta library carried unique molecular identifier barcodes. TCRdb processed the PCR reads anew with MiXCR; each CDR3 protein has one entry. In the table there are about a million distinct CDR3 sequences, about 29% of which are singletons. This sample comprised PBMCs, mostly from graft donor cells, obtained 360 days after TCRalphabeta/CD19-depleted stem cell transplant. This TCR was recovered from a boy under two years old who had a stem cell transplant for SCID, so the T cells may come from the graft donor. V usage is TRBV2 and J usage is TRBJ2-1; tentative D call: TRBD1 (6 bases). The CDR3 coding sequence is TGTGCCAGCAGTGACCAGGGGACGGGCATCAATGAGCAGTTCTTC. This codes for CASSDQGTGINEQFF.